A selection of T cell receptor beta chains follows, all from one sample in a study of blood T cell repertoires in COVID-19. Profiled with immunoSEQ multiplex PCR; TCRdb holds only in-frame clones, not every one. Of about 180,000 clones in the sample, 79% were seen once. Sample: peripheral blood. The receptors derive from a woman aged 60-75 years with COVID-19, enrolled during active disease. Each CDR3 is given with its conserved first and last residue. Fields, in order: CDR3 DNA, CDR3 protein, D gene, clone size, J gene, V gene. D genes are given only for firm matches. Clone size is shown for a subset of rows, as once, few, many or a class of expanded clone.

CDR3nt: TGCAGCGTTGCGGGACAGGGTTCCTATGAGCAGTTCTTC; CDR3aa: CSVAGQGSYEQFF; d_gene: TRBD1; abundance: -; j_gene: TRBJ2-1; v_gene: TRBV29-1
CDR3nt: TGTGCCAGCAGCCGAGATGCTAACTTAGAGACCCAGTACTTC; CDR3aa: CASSRDANLETQYF; d_gene: -; abundance: -; j_gene: TRBJ2-5; v_gene: TRBV14
CDR3nt: TGTGCCAGCAGCTTAGGACGACAGGGAACACAAGAGACCCAGTACTTC; CDR3aa: CASSLGRQGTQETQYF; d_gene: TRBD1; abundance: -; j_gene: TRBJ2-5; v_gene: TRBV11-2
CDR3nt: TGCAGTGCTAGTTTGGACAGGGGCAATAATTCACCCCTCCACTTT; CDR3aa: CSASLDRGNNSPLHF; d_gene: TRBD1; abundance: -; j_gene: TRBJ1-6; v_gene: TRBV20-1
CDR3nt: TGCGCCAGCAGCCAAGATAGCGGAAACTATGGCTACACCTTC; CDR3aa: CASSQDSGNYGYTF; d_gene: -; abundance: -; j_gene: TRBJ1-2; v_gene: TRBV4-3
CDR3nt: TGTGCCAGCAGCTCGGGACAGTCCTACAATGAGCAGTTCTTC; CDR3aa: CASSSGQSYNEQFF; d_gene: TRBD1; abundance: -; j_gene: TRBJ2-1; v_gene: TRBV7-2
CDR3nt: TGTGCCAGCAGGAAAGACGGGACAGGGGGTGAAAAACTGTTTTTT; CDR3aa: CASRKDGTGGEKLFF; d_gene: TRBD1; abundance: -; j_gene: TRBJ1-4; v_gene: TRBV2
CDR3nt: TGTGCCAGCTCACCACCGGGACAGGGGAATTCACCCCTCCACTTT; CDR3aa: CASSPPGQGNSPLHF; d_gene: TRBD1; abundance: -; j_gene: TRBJ1-6; v_gene: TRBV18
CDR3nt: TGTGCCAGCAGTGGCGACGGACAGGTCAACAATCAGCCCCAGCATTTT; CDR3aa: CASSGDGQVNNQPQHF; d_gene: TRBD1; abundance: -; j_gene: TRBJ1-5; v_gene: TRBV2
CDR3nt: TGTGCCAGCAGCTCCGTTGGGGGAGGGAATTCCGGGGAGCTGTTTTTT; CDR3aa: CASSSVGGGNSGELFF; d_gene: TRBD2; abundance: few; j_gene: TRBJ2-2; v_gene: TRBV7-6
CDR3nt: TGTGCCAGCTCTCAGCGGAGGGTTGCGGTCGTCTACGAGCAGTACTTC; CDR3aa: CASSQRRVAVVYEQYF; d_gene: -; abundance: -; j_gene: TRBJ2-7; v_gene: TRBV7-8
CDR3nt: TGCGCCAGCAGCTCCTCAGGTATCTATGGCTACACCTTC; CDR3aa: CASSSSGIYGYTF; d_gene: -; abundance: -; j_gene: TRBJ1-2; v_gene: TRBV5-1
CDR3nt: TGTGCCAGCAGCAGAGCGACAGGGAACACCGGGGAGCTGTTTTTT; CDR3aa: CASSRATGNTGELFF; d_gene: -; abundance: few; j_gene: TRBJ2-2; v_gene: TRBV7-8
CDR3nt: TGTGCCAGCAGCCCCCGACAGGGAGACAATGAGCAGTTCTTC; CDR3aa: CASSPRQGDNEQFF; d_gene: TRBD1; abundance: -; j_gene: TRBJ2-1; v_gene: TRBV11-3
CDR3nt: TGCGCCAGCAGCTTGGCCGGGTTCCAAGAGACCCAGTACTTC; CDR3aa: CASSLAGFQETQYF; d_gene: -; abundance: -; j_gene: TRBJ2-5; v_gene: TRBV5-1
CDR3nt: TGTGCCAGCAGCCCGCGAGGGACTGGGAATTCACCCCTCCACTTT; CDR3aa: CASSPRGTGNSPLHF; d_gene: -; abundance: -; j_gene: TRBJ1-6; v_gene: TRBV5-8
CDR3nt: TGCAGTGCTAGTTCCCTAGCGGGAGCAGCAGAGACCCAGTACTTC; CDR3aa: CSASSLAGAAETQYF; d_gene: TRBD2; abundance: once; j_gene: TRBJ2-5; v_gene: TRBV20-1
CDR3nt: TGTGCCAGCAGGAATCCCCGGGGTAGCGGGAACACCGGGGAGCTGTTTTTT; CDR3aa: CASRNPRGSGNTGELFF; d_gene: -; abundance: -; j_gene: TRBJ2-2; v_gene: TRBV27